This T cell receptor beta chain originates from a study of regulatory T cells in long-lasting Graves disease. The CDR3 sequence is 15 residues long. The V gene end was trimmed by 7 bases and the J gene end by 0 bases; junction bases not matched to a gene: 9. Germline V lookup: CDR1 MNHEY, CDR2 SVGEGT. The table lists this clonotype with many counts. Its specificity is not known. The study's findings and limits: Gene preferences differed: TRBV28, TRBJ1-2, TRBJ2-5 in persistent cases.

Library construction for TCR beta used iRepertoire HTBI primers and Arm-PCR of CDR3 regions. A single record per CDR3 protein comes from TCRdb applying MiXCR to the multiplex PCR reads. The sample lists some 370,000 distinct CDR3 sequences; 12% were seen once. The sample's time point: newly diagnosed GD, antithyroid drugs for less than 3 months. From RNA extracted from PBMCs, the TCR library was made. In addition, the sample was reused for a study of T cells in Graves' hyperthyroidism and ophthalmopathy. This second study says: When the TCR CDR3 underwent first-round RT-PCR, the HTBI primer set was used.

V is TRBV6-2 or TRBV6-3 and J is TRBJ2-7, with 7 bases identical to TRBD2. The clonotype was recovered from a woman between 18 and 29 years old with Graves disease. Sample: peripheral blood mononuclear cells (PBMCs), taken at new diagnosis, from a patient treated with antithyroid drugs. This CDR3 reads CASKMWGGYSYEQYF. CDR3 DNA: TGTGCCAGCAAGATGTGGGGGGGGTACTCCTACGAGCAGTACTTC.